Only a few counts were recorded for the clone carrying this T cell receptor beta chain. What it recognizes is unknown. The germline gives CDR1 PRHDT, CDR2 FYEKMQ (reference sequence). Trimming cost V 3 bases and J 0 bases, with 6 bases left between them. The CDR3 consists of 15 residues. This entry belongs to a study of naive and memory T cell subsets. Regarding the study as a whole: The power law exponent of TCR abundance differed between naive and memory cells. Possibly reflecting memory cells re-expressing CD45RA, a few larger clonotypes occurred in naive repertoires, especially CD8. TCR counts from RNA may reflect activation-linked expression changes. Each distinct alpha or beta sequence counts as one clonotype.

The beta constant-region primer was an equimolar mix of two oligonucleotides covering TRBC1 and TRBC2. Nested alpha and beta constant-region primers with the SP2 primer drove four PCR rounds on ligated cDNA. TCRdb re-called the UMI-ligation and nested PCR reads with MiXCR, one entry per CDR3 protein. The table has about 90,000 distinct CDR3 sequences, around 10% seen once; the top ten hold around 0.13%. The V call is TRBV13, the J call TRBJ1-6; D not certain. The clonotype comes from a human donor in good health. Sequencing used naive CD4+ T cells from blood. The CDR3 here is CASSFRSSYNSPLHF. CDR3 DNA: TGTGCCAGCAGCTTCCGGAGCTCCTATAATTCACCCCTCCACTTT. The entire variable domain, with the rest obtained from reference TRBV13 and TRBJ1-6, is as follows: AAGVIQSPRHLIKEKRETATLKCYPIPRHDTVYWYQQGPGQDPQFLISFYEKMQSDKGSIPDRFSAQQFSDYHSELNMSSLELGDSALYFCASSFRSSYNSPLHFGNGTRLTVT.